This TCR beta chain came from a study of brain T cells in children with intractable seizures. Study observations and caveats: Viral specificity was inferred only from CDR3 similarity; HCMV serostatus was unknown. Each case's top public CDR3 resembled known HCMV, EBV or influenza A CDR3s.

Surgery cases with the highest brain T cell transcript signatures were chosen for sequencing. Produced via immunoSEQ multiplex PCR; TCRdb's table is partial and in-frame only. Of about 3,600 clones in the sample, approximately 72% were seen once. In regard to this clone: Its matching antigen is unknown. Other nucleotide sequences from this sample produce the same CDR3.

The sequence was obtained from a girl aged 2-9 years with Rasmussen encephalitis and intractable seizures. Sequences were derived from resected brain tissue, sampled at surgery.

Written as DNA, the CDR3 is TGTGCCATCAGTGAGAGTAGCTTAGGAGTGTTCCGATCACCCCTCCACTTT. This gives the protein CAISESSLGVFRSPLHF. The genes are TRBV10-3 and TRBJ1-6; D not certain. The V and J ends lost 2 bases and 10 bases respectively, with 21 bases between them. Germline-derived CDR1 and CDR2 are ENHRY and SYGVKD. This CDR3 has 17 residues.